Here is one T cell receptor (beta chain) with its context. The target antigen is unknown. The protocol was immunoSEQ multiplex PCR, while the TCRdb copy is restricted to in-frame clones and leaves out a portion. Of about 140,000 clones detected, 80% to 95% appear once; the ten largest clones hold around 3.5%. The data were obtained in a study of T cell responses to AZD1222 COVID-19 vaccine. Study results and caveats: Just six AZD1222 recipients were seropositive at baseline. Mapped onto spike, vaccine-associated CD4 TCRs spanned it and were dominant at 160-218 and 743-854. Unmutated regions of variants are reportedly targeted by nearly half of spike-specific TCRs.

Trimming took off 5 bases at V and 1 base at J, with 8 bases between the two ends. The CDR3 has 13 amino acids. CDR1 KGHSH and CDR2 LQKENI come from the germline V gene. The sample was peripheral blood, taken 28 days after the second AZD1222 dose. This clonotype was sampled from an adult who received the AZD1222 COVID-19 vaccine. The rearrangement uses TRBV18 and TRBJ1-1, with D unclear. As DNA, the CDR3 is TGTGCCAGCTCAACAATAGGGAACACTGAAGCTTTCTTT. Protein product: CASSTIGNTEAFF.